The T cell receptor (beta chain) described here comes from a study of regulatory T cells in long-lasting Graves disease. This clonotype was recorded at least ten times. Researchers made TCR beta libraries by using iRepertoire HTBI primers and running Arm-PCR on CDR3 regions. TCRdb recomputed calls from the multiplex PCR reads with MiXCR, one row per CDR3 protein. The data show 500,000 or so distinct CDR3 sequences, with 13% to 15% seen just once and 17% held by the top ten. With 5 bases removed from V and 0 bases from J, the gap between germline ends came to 14 bases. This CDR3 has 16 residues. Germline V gene sequence: CDR1 MNHEY, CDR2 SMNVEV (reference sequence). Time point reported: newly diagnosed GD, antithyroid drugs for less than 3 months. With RNA extracted from PBMCs as input, the TCR library was made. The data also belong to a second study, concerning T cells in Graves' hyperthyroidism and ophthalmopathy. That work contributes: HTBI primers were used for first-round RT-PCR of the TCR CDR3. Among clonotypes expanded in thyroid above 0.001, most were also found in blood.

The material was peripheral blood mononuclear cells (PBMCs), obtained at new diagnosis, from a patient treated with antithyroid drugs. This sequence originates from a woman between 50 and 59 years old with Graves disease. V is TRBV27 and J is TRBJ2-1; perhaps TRBD2 as D (6 bases). The CDR3 region has the DNA TGTGCCAGCAGTCGGGACTCATACAGCTCCTACAATGAGCAGTTCTTC. It yields the protein CASSRDSYSSYNEQFF.